Listed below are T cell receptor beta chains from one sample, sequenced in a study of cytomegalovirus exposure and HLA in healthy donors. The assay was immunoSEQ multiplex PCR, and TCRdb's table has in-frame clones only and misses some. The top ten clones hold 2% to 2.5% of a sample with tens of thousands of clones, 96% of them seen once. The sequencing input was PBMCs. These receptors came from a young man in good health and CMV-seronegative. Both conserved end residues are part of each CDR3. Each record gives: D gene, CDR3 length, J gene, V gene, clone size, CDR3 protein, CDR3 DNA. A D gene is named only where the DNA matches it firmly. A row's size may be missing; if present it is once, few, many or a size class.

D: -
length: 13
J: TRBJ1-2
V: TRBV11-3
size: once
CDR3: CASSLNGDYGYTF
DNA: TGTGCCAGCAGCTTAAACGGTGACTATGGCTACACCTTC

D: TRBD1
length: 14
J: TRBJ2-2
V: TRBV29-1
size: -
CDR3: CSVGDSSNTGELFF
DNA: TGCAGCGTTGGGGACAGTTCGAACACCGGGGAGCTGTTTTTT

D: TRBD1
length: 14
J: TRBJ2-7
V: TRBV28
size: -
CDR3: CASTIRDRVYEQYF
DNA: TGTGCCAGCACCATAAGGGACAGGGTCTACGAGCAGTACTTC

D: -
length: 12
J: TRBJ2-1
V: TRBV19
size: -
CDR3: CASSIAGDEQFF
DNA: TGTGCCAGTAGTATAGCGGGGGATGAGCAGTTCTTC

D: TRBD2
length: 20
J: TRBJ2-7
V: TRBV28
size: -
CDR3: CASSLRILVQTSGRVYEQYF
DNA: TGTGCCAGCAGTTTGAGGATTCTTGTCCAGACTAGCGGGAGGGTGTACGAGCAGTACTTC

D: -
length: 15
J: TRBJ1-5
V: TRBV19
size: -
CDR3: CASSIGVGAGQPQHF
DNA: TGTGCCAGTAGTATCGGTGTAGGTGCGGGTCAGCCCCAGCATTTT

D: TRBD2
length: 14
J: TRBJ2-2
V: TRBV11-3
size: -
CDR3: CASSLLADTGELFF
DNA: TGTGCCAGCAGCTTACTAGCGGACACCGGGGAGCTGTTTTTT

D: -
length: 14
J: TRBJ1-1
V: TRBV27
size: -
CDR3: CASSLYGKLAEAFF
DNA: TGTGCCAGCAGTTTATACGGGAAGTTGGCTGAAGCTTTCTTT

D: -
length: 15
J: TRBJ2-7
V: TRBV5-4
size: -
CDR3: CASSLGGLGAYEQYF
DNA: TGTGCCAGCAGCTTGGGGGGGCTAGGGGCCTACGAGCAGTACTTC

D: TRBD1
length: 14
J: TRBJ1-6
V: TRBV7-2
size: -
CDR3: CASNSGTANSPLHF
DNA: TGTGCCAGCAACTCCGGGACAGCTAATTCACCCCTCCACTTT

D: -
length: 14
J: TRBJ2-7
V: TRBV2
size: -
CDR3: CASSGGGAQDEQYF
DNA: TGTGCCAGCAGTGGTGGGGGGGCGCAGGACGAGCAGTACTTC

D: -
length: 14
J: TRBJ1-1
V: TRBV19
size: -
CDR3: CASNAGIADTEAFF
DNA: TGTGCCAGTAATGCAGGGATCGCGGACACTGAAGCTTTCTTT

D: -
length: 14
J: TRBJ1-2
V: TRBV6-6
size: -
CDR3: CASSYSGDWYGYTF
DNA: TGTGCCAGCAGTTACTCAGGGGATTGGTATGGCTACACCTTC

D: -
length: 14
J: TRBJ2-1
V: TRBV11-3
size: -
CDR3: CASSRGAGYNEQFF
DNA: TGTGCCAGCAGCCGTGGAGCGGGCTACAATGAGCAGTTCTTC

D: -
length: 15
J: TRBJ1-5
V: TRBV19
size: -
CDR3: CASNALGQQHQPQHF
DNA: TGTGCCAGTAATGCCTTGGGGCAGCAACATCAGCCCCAGCATTTT

D: -
length: 14
J: TRBJ1-1
V: TRBV30
size: -
CDR3: CAWRSKGGKTEAFF
DNA: TGTGCCTGGAGAAGCAAGGGAGGGAAGACTGAAGCTTTCTTT

D: TRBD1
length: 15
J: TRBJ2-2
V: TRBV6-1
size: -
CDR3: CASSGQGIVAGELFF
DNA: TGTGCCAGCAGTGGACAGGGGATTGTAGCCGGGGAGCTGTTTTTT

D: -
length: 16
J: TRBJ2-5
V: TRBV29-1
size: -
CDR3: CSVENFAGLPQETQYF
DNA: TGCAGCGTTGAAAATTTCGCGGGCCTGCCCCAAGAGACCCAGTACTTC

D: TRBD1
length: 15
J: TRBJ2-5
V: TRBV4-1
size: once
CDR3: CASSPNYDREETQYF
DNA: TGCGCCAGCAGCCCGAACTACGACAGGGAGGAGACCCAGTACTTC

D: -
length: 14
J: TRBJ1-4
V: TRBV6-5
size: -
CDR3: CASSPPGTNEKLFF
DNA: TGTGCCAGCAGTCCCCCCGGGACTAATGAAAAACTGTTTTTT

D: TRBD2
length: 16
J: TRBJ2-1
V: TRBV11-3
size: -
CDR3: CASSPRGAGGYNEQFF
DNA: TGTGCCAGCAGCCCTCGGGGAGCGGGAGGCTACAATGAGCAGTTCTTC

D: TRBD1
length: 16
J: TRBJ2-2
V: TRBV2
size: once
CDR3: CASRHDRGSSTGELFF
DNA: TGTGCCAGCAGACACGACAGGGGCTCTTCTACCGGGGAGCTGTTTTTT

D: TRBD2
length: 15
J: TRBJ2-1
V: TRBV4-2
size: -
CDR3: CASSDSSGTYNEQFF
DNA: TGTGCCAGCAGCGATTCTAGCGGGACGTACAATGAGCAGTTCTTC

D: -
length: 12
J: TRBJ1-1
V: TRBV6-1
size: -
CDR3: CAILTPNTEAFF
DNA: TGTGCCATCCTTACACCGAACACTGAAGCTTTCTTT

D: TRBD1
length: 12
J: TRBJ1-1
V: TRBV6-1
size: -
CDR3: CASTGGSTEAFF
DNA: TGTGCCAGCACAGGGGGATCCACTGAAGCTTTCTTT

D: TRBD1
length: 15
J: TRBJ2-4
V: TRBV27
size: -
CDR3: CASSLLGTGKNIQYF
DNA: TGTGCCAGCAGTTTACTCGGGACAGGCAAAAACATTCAGTACTTC

D: -
length: 14
J: TRBJ1-2
V: TRBV2
size: once
CDR3: CASSEQGGYYGYTF
DNA: TGTGCCAGCAGTGAACAGGGAGGGTACTATGGCTACACCTTC

D: TRBD1
length: 16
J: TRBJ1-2
V: TRBV15
size: -
CDR3: CATSRGGTGGNYGYTF
DNA: TGTGCCACCAGCAGGGGGGGGACAGGGGGCAACTATGGCTACACCTTC

D: -
length: 14
J: TRBJ1-1
V: TRBV7-2
size: -
CDR3: CASSLTGLSTEAFF
DNA: TGTGCCAGCAGTCTCACAGGCTTGAGCACTGAAGCTTTCTTT

D: TRBD1
length: 15
J: TRBJ1-2
V: TRBV6-5
size: -
CDR3: CASSRTGRGGDGYTF
DNA: TGTGCCAGCAGCCGGACAGGGCGGGGGGGTGATGGCTACACCTTC

D: TRBD1
length: 16
J: TRBJ2-1
V: TRBV6-1
size: -
CDR3: CASSGGLGQGINEQFF
DNA: TGTGCCAGCAGTGGGGGGCTGGGACAGGGGATCAATGAGCAGTTCTTC

D: -
length: 13
J: TRBJ2-3
V: TRBV7-9
size: -
CDR3: CASRQGVADTQYF
DNA: TGTGCCAGCCGGCAAGGGGTTGCAGATACGCAGTATTTT

D: -
length: 13
J: TRBJ1-5
V: TRBV27
size: -
CDR3: CASSFRGSQPQHF
DNA: TGTGCCAGCAGCTTCAGGGGCTCGCAGCCCCAGCATTTT

D: -
length: 16
J: TRBJ1-3
V: TRBV7-8
size: -
CDR3: CASSKGEGPAGNTIYF
DNA: TGTGCCAGCAGCAAAGGGGAGGGGCCTGCTGGAAACACCATATATTTT

D: -
length: 14
J: TRBJ2-2
V: TRBV5-4
size: -
CDR3: CASSPGQNTGELFF
DNA: TGTGCCAGCAGCCCGGGACAGAACACCGGGGAGCTGTTTTTT

D: TRBD1
length: 14
J: TRBJ1-1
V: TRBV7-9
size: -
CDR3: CASTALTGDTEAFF
DNA: TGTGCCAGCACCGCTTTGACAGGGGACACTGAAGCTTTCTTT

D: TRBD1
length: 16
J: TRBJ2-5
V: TRBV5-6
size: -
CDR3: CASSLYRGMAQETQYF
DNA: TGTGCCAGCAGCTTATACAGGGGCATGGCTCAAGAGACCCAGTACTTC

D: TRBD1
length: 16
J: TRBJ1-1
V: TRBV11-2
size: -
CDR3: CASSIRLTGLSTEAFF
DNA: TGTGCCAGCAGCATAAGGCTGACAGGGTTGAGCACTGAAGCTTTCTTT

D: -
length: 15
J: TRBJ1-5
V: TRBV6-6
size: -
CDR3: CASSYGGQSNQPQHF
DNA: TGTGCCAGCAGTTACGGAGGACAGAGCAATCAGCCCCAGCATTTT

D: TRBD2
length: 16
J: TRBJ2-7
V: TRBV5-1
size: -
CDR3: CASSYTSGRGVYEQYF
DNA: TGCGCCAGCAGTTATACTAGCGGGAGGGGTGTGTACGAGCAGTACTTC

D: -
length: 15
J: TRBJ2-7
V: TRBV14
size: -
CDR3: CASSQVTGRPYEQYF
DNA: TGTGCCAGCAGCCAAGTAACAGGGCGGCCCTACGAGCAGTACTTC

D: -
length: 13
J: TRBJ2-7
V: TRBV7-2
size: -
CDR3: CASSLGTEYEQYF
DNA: TGTGCCAGCAGCTTAGGGACAGAATACGAGCAGTACTTC

D: TRBD2
length: 15
J: TRBJ2-2
V: TRBV5-1
size: -
CDR3: CASSLVASGAGELFF
DNA: TGCGCCAGCAGCTTGGTGGCTAGCGGGGCCGGGGAGCTGTTTTTT

D: -
length: 11
J: TRBJ1-1
V: TRBV2
size: -
CDR3: CASMISNEAFF
DNA: TGTGCCAGCATGATCTCAAACGAGGCTTTCTTT

D: TRBD2
length: 17
J: TRBJ2-2
V: TRBV9
size: -
CDR3: CASSASRLAVNTGELFF
DNA: TGTGCCAGCAGCGCCTCGAGGCTAGCGGTGAACACCGGGGAGCTGTTTTTT

D: -
length: 15
J: TRBJ2-3
V: TRBV6-1
size: -
CDR3: CATKRTVFSTDTQYF
DNA: TGTGCCACCAAACGGACAGTATTTAGCACAGATACGCAGTATTTT

D: TRBD1
length: 14
J: TRBJ2-7
V: TRBV11-2
size: medium-sized
CDR3: CASSAPGQVYEQYF
DNA: TGTGCCAGCAGCGCCCCGGGACAGGTCTACGAGCAGTACTTC

D: -
length: 14
J: TRBJ1-6
V: TRBV28
size: -
CDR3: CASSIVRENSPLHF
DNA: TGTGCCAGCAGTATTGTGAGGGAGAATTCACCCCTCCACTTT

D: -
length: 11
J: TRBJ1-1
V: TRBV20-1
size: -
CDR3: CSARDSPEAFF
DNA: TGCAGTGCTAGAGACAGTCCAGAAGCTTTCTTT

D: TRBD2
length: 15
J: TRBJ2-1
V: TRBV7-9
size: -
CDR3: CASSPPGLAGNEQFF
DNA: TGTGCCAGCAGCCCCCCCGGACTAGCGGGTAATGAGCAGTTCTTC

D: TRBD2
length: 15
J: TRBJ2-1
V: TRBV6-1
size: -
CDR3: CASTPAGGPYNEQFF
DNA: TGTGCCAGCACCCCAGCGGGAGGGCCATACAATGAGCAGTTCTTC

D: -
length: 15
J: TRBJ2-6
V: TRBV19
size: -
CDR3: CASRVVGSGANVLTF
DNA: TGTGCCAGTAGGGTGGTAGGGAGTGGGGCCAACGTCCTGACTTTC

D: TRBD1
length: 14
J: TRBJ1-2
V: TRBV28
size: few
CDR3: CASSFGQGENGYTF
DNA: TGTGCCAGCAGTTTCGGGCAGGGGGAAAATGGCTACACCTTC